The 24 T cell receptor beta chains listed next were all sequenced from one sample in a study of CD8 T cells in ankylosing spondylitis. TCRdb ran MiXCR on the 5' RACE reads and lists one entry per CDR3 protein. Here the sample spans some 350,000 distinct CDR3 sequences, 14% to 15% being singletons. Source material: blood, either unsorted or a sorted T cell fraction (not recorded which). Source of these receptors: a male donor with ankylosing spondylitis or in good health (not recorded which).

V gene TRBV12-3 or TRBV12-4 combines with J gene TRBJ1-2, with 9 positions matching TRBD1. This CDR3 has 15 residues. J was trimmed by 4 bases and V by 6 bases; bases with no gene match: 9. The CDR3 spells CASSGPGQGSYGYTF. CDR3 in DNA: TGTGCCAGCAGCGGACCGGGACAGGGATCCTATGGCTACACCTTC.

The CDR3 reads CASSRRGAYNEQFF. The CDR3 nucleotides are TGTGCCAGCAGTCGGCGGGGGGCCTACAATGAGCAGTTCTTC. The rearrangement links TRBV6-1 to TRBJ2-1, with 8 bases matching TRBD2. This CDR3 is 14 amino acids long. Germline loops: CDR1 MNHNS, CDR2 SASEGT. The junction had 2 bases not matched to a gene; V was cut back by 5 bases and J by 2 bases.

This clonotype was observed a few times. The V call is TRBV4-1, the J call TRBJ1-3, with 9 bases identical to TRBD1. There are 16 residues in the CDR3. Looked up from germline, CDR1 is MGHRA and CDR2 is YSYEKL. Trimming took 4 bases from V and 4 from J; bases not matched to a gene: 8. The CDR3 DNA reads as TGCGCCAGCAGCCTCGAAGGACAGGGGTCCGGAAACACCATATATTTT. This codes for CASSLEGQGSGNTIYF.

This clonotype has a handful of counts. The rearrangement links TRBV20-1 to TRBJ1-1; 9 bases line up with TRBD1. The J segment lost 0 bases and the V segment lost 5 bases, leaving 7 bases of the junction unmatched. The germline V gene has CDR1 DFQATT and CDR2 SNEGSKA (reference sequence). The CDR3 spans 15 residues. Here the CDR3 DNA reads TGCAGTGCTCTCACCGGGACAGGGCTGAACACTGAAGCTTTCTTT. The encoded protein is CSALTGTGLNTEAFF.

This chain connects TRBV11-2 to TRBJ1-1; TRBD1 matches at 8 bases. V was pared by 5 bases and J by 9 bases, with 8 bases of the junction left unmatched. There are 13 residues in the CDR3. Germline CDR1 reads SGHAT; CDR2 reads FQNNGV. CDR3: CASSEGTGDQAFF. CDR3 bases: TGTGCCAGCAGCGAGGGGACAGGTGATCAAGCTTTCTTT.

CDR3 protein: CSVEPSSTDTQYF. CDR3 DNA sequence: TGCAGCGTTGAGCCTTCTAGCACAGATACGCAGTATTTT. The rearrangement uses TRBV29-1 and TRBJ2-3; no firm D call. The CDR3 extends over 13 amino acids. The germline CDR1 and CDR2 sequences are SQVTM and ANQGSEA. With 3 bases removed from V and 0 bases from J, the gap between germline ends came to 7 bases.

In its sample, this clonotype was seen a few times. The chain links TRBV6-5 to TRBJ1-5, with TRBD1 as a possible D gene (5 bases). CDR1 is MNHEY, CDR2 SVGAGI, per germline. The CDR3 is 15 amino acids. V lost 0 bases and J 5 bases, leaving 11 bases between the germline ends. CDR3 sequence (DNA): TGTGCCAGCAGTTACTCGTCCAGGGCTGATCAGCCCCAGCATTTT. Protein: CASSYSSRADQPQHF.

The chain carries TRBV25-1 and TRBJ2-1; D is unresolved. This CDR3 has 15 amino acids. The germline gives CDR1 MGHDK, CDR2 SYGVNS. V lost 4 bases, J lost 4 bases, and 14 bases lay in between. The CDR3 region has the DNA TGTGCCAGCAGTGGAGAGGACGTTACGTACAATGAGCAGTTCTTC. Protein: CASSGEDVTYNEQFF.

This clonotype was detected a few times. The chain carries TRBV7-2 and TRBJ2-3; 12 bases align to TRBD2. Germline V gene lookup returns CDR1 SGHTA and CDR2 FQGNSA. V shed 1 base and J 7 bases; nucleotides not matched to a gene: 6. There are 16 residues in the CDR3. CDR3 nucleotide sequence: TGTGCCAGCAGCTTAGTTAGTCTAGCGGGGGGGAATACGCAGTATTTT. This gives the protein CASSLVSLAGGNTQYF.

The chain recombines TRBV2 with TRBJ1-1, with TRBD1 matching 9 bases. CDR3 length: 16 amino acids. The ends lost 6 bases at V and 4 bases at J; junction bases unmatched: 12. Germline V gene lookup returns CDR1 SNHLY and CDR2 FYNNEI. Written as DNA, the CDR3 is TGTGCCAGCAGGAGTAGGACAGGGGTTGGAGGCACTGAAGCTTTCTTT. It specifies CASRSRTGVGGTEAFF.

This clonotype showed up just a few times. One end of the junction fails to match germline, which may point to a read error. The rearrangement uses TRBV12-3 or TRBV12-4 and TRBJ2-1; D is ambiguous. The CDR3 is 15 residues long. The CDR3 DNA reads TGTGCCAGCAGTTTAGGGTTCCCCTCCGACAATGAGCAGTTCTTC. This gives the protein CASSLGFPSDNEQFF.

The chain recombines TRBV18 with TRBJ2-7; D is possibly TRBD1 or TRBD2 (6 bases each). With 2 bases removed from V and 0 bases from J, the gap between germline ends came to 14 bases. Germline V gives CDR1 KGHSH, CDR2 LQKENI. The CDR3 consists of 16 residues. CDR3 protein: CASSPAGTGISYEQYF. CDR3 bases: TGTGCCAGCTCACCAGCGGGAACAGGGATCTCCTACGAGCAGTACTTC.

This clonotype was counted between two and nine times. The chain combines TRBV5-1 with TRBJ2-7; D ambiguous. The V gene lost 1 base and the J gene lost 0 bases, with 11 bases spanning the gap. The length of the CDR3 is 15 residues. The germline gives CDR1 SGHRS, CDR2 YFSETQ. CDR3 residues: CASSLSPSRSYEQYF. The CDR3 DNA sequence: TGCGCCAGCAGCTTGTCCCCATCCCGCTCCTACGAGCAGTACTTC.

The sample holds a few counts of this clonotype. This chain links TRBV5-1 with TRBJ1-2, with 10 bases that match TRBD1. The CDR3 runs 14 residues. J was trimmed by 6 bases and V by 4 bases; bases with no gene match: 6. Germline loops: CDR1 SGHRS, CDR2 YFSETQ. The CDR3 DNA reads TGCGCCAGCAGCCCCGGACAGGGGGGGGATGGCTACACCTTC. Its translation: CASSPGQGGDGYTF.

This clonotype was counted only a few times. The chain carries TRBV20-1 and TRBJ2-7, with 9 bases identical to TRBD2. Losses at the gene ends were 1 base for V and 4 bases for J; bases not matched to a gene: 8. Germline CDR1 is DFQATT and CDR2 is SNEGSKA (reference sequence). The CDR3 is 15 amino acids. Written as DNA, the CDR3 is TGCAGTGCTAGAGCCCTTTCTACTAGCGGGTACGAGCAGTACTTC. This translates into CSARALSTSGYEQYF.

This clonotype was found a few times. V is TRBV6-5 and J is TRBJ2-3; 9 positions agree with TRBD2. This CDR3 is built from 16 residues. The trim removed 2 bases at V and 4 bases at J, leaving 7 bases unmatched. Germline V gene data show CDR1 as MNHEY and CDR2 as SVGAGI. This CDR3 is CASSYRGGRAADTQYF. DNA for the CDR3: TGTGCCAGCAGTTACCGAGGCGGGAGGGCCGCAGATACGCAGTATTTT.

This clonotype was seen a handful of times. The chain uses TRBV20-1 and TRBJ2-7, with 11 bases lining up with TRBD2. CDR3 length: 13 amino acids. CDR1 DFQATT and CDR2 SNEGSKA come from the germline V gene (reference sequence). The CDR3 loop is CSTVAGGRYEQYF. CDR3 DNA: TGCAGCACTGTAGCGGGAGGGAGGTACGAGCAGTACTTC.

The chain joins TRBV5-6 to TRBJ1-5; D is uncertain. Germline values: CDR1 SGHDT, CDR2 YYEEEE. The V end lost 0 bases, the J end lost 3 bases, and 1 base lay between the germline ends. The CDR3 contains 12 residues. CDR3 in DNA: TGTGCCAGCAGCTTGGTCAATCAGCCCCAGCATTTT. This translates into CASSLVNQPQHF.

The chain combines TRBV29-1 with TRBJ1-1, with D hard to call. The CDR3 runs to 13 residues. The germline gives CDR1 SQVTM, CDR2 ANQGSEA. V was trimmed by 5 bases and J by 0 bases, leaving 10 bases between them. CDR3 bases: TGCAGCGTTAATGCGGAAATGAACACTGAAGCTTTCTTT. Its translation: CSVNAEMNTEAFF.

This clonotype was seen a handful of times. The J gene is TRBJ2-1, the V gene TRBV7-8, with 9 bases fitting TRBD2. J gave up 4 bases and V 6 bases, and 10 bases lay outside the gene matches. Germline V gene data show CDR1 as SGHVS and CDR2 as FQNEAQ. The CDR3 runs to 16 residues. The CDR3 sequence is CASSSQGLAGYNEQFF. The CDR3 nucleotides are TGTGCCAGCAGTTCACAGGGACTAGCAGGATACAATGAGCAGTTCTTC.

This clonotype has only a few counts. CDR3 amino acids: CASSSGTGSQETQYF. CDR3 coding DNA: TGTGCCAGCAGTTCCGGGACAGGCAGCCAAGAGACCCAGTACTTC. This sequence joins TRBV6-5 and TRBJ2-5; 8 nucleotides match TRBD1. After removal of 4 bases from V and 1 base from J, the junction contained 5 bases not matched to a gene. The V gene's germline CDR1 is MNHEY and CDR2 SVGAGI. CDR3 length: 15 residues.

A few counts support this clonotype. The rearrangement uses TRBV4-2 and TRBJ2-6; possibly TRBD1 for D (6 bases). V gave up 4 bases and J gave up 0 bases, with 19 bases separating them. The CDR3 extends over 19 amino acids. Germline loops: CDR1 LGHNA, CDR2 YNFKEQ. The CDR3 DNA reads TGTGCCAGCAGCCCGTCCCGATCAACAGGGAGCTCTGGGGCCAACGTCCTGACTTTC. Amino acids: CASSPSRSTGSSGANVLTF.

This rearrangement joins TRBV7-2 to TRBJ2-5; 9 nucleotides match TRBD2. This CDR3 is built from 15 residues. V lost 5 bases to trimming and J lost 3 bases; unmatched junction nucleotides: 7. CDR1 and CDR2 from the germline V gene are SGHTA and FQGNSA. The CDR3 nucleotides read TGTGCCAGCAGCCTCAGTAGCGGGAGAAAAGAGACCCAGTACTTC. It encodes CASSLSSGRKETQYF.

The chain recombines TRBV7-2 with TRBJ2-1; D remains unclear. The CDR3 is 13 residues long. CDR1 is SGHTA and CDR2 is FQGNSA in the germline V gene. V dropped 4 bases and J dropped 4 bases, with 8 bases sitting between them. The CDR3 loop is CASSSSGYNEQFF. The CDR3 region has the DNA TGTGCCAGCAGCTCATCGGGTTACAATGAGCAGTTCTTC.